This paragraph reports one T cell receptor beta chain. Antigen specificity is unknown. Trimming shortened V by 6 bases and J by 5 bases, and 17 bases separated the two germline ends. The CDR3 covers 14 residues. Germline V gene lookup returns CDR1 MDHEN and CDR2 SYDVKM. Sequenced by immunoSEQ multiplex PCR; TCRdb stores in-frame clones only, minus some. The table lists over 2 million clones, 85% to 95% of them singletons. This entry belongs to a study of shared clonotypes between healthy human individuals. Overall study results and limits: The four-donor shared clonotypes exceeded non-shared clonotypes in generation probability, with non-shared ones scoring lower.

Sequencing was performed on naive CD4+ T cells sorted from blood. Subset here: CD45RA+ positively selected. The genes are TRBV28 and TRBJ2-7, with D hard to call. This TCR was recovered from a man aged 18 to 29 in good health. The CDR3 bases are TGTGCCAGCAGCCCCACGCTCCCTCGGAACGAGCAGTACTTC. Encoded protein: CASSPTLPRNEQYF.